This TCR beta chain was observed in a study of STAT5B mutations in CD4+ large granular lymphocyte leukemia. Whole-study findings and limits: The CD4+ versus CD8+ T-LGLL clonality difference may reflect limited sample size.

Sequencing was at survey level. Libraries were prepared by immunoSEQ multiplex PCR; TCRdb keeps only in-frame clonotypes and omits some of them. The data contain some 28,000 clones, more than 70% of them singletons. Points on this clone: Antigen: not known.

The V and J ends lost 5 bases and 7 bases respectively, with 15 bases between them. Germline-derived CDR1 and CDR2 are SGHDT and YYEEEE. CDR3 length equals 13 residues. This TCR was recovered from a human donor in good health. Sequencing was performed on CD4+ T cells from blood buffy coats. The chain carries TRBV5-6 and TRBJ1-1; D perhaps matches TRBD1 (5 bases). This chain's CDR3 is CASRFQGAGEAFF. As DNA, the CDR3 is TGTGCCAGCAGGTTTCAAGGGGCTGGTGAAGCTTTCTTT.